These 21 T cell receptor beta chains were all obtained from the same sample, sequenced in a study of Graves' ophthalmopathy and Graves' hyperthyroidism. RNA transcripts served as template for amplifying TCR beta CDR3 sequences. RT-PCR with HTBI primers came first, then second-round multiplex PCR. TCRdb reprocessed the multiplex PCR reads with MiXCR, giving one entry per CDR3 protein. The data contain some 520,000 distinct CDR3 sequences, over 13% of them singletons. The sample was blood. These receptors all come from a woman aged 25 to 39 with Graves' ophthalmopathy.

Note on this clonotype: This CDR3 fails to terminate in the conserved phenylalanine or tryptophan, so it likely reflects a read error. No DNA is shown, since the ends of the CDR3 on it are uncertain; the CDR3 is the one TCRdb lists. The CDR3 loop reads CASSPTHR. The chain couples TRBV12-3 or TRBV12-4 to TRBJ2-5; TRBD1 is the table's D call and was not checked against the DNA. The CDR3 region is 8 residues in length, termini included.

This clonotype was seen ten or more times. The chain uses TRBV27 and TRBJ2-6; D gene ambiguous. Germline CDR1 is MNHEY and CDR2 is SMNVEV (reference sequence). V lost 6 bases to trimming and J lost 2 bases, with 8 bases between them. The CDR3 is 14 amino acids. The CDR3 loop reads CASRRIPGANVLTF. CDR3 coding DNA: TGTGCCAGCAGGCGGATCCCTGGGGCCAACGTCCTGACTTTC.

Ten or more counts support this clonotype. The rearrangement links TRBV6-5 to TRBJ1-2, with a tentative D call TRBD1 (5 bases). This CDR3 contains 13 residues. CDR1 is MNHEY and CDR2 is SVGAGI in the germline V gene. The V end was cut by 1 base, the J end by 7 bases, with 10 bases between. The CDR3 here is CASSYWQGGGYTF. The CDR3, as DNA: TGTGCCAGCAGTTACTGGCAGGGCGGTGGCTACACCTTC.

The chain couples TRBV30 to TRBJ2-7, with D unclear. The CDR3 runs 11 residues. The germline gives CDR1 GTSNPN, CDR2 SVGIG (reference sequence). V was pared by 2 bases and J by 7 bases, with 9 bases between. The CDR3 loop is CAWSSTGEQYF. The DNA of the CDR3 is TGTGCCTGGAGTTCCACCGGGGAGCAGTACTTC.

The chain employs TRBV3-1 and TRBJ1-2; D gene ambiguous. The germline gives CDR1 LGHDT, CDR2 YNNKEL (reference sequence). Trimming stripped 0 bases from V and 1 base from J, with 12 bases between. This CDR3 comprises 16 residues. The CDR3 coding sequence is TGTGCCAGCAGCCAAGACGGCAGCAACGTTAACTATGGCTACACCTTC. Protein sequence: CASSQDGSNVNYGYTF.

The CDR3 reads CASSLRGLAGGNTDTQYF. DNA of the CDR3: TGTGCCAGCAGCCTCAGGGGATTAGCGGGGGGAAACACAGATACGCAGTATTTT. This chain uses TRBV11-3 with TRBJ2-3, with 10 bases identical to TRBD2. The junction had 13 bases not matched to a gene; V was cut back by 5 bases and J by 2 bases. In germline, CDR1 is SGHNT, CDR2 YENEEA. This CDR3 comprises 18 residues.

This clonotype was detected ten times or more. CDR3 residues: CASNWEGIAKNIQYF. CDR3 in DNA: TGTGCCAGCAACTGGGAAGGGATAGCCAAAAACATTCAGTACTTC. The chain combines TRBV2 with TRBJ2-4; D gene uncertain. The CDR3 totals 15 residues. The V gene lost 7 bases and the J gene lost 0 bases, with 13 bases spanning the gap. Germline values: CDR1 SNHLY, CDR2 FYNNEI.

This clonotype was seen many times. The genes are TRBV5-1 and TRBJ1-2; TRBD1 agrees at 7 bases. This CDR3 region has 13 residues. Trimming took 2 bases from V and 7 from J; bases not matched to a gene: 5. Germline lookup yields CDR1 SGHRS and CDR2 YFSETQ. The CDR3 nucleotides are TGCGCCAGCAGCTTAACAGGGGATTCTGGCTACACCTTC. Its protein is CASSLTGDSGYTF. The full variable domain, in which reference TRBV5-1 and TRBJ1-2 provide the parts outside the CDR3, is KAGVTQTPRYLIKTRGQQVTLSCSPISGHRSVSWYQQTPGQGLQFLFEYFSETQRNKGNFPGRFSGRQFSNSRSEMNVSTLELGDSALYLCASSLTGDSGYTFGSGTRLTVV.

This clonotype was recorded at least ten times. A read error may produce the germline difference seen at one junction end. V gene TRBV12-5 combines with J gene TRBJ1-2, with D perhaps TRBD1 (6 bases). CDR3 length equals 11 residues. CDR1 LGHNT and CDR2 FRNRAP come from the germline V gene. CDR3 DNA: TGTGCTACCGGGGGGCTGGCGGGAGAGAGCTTC. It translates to CATGGLAGESF.

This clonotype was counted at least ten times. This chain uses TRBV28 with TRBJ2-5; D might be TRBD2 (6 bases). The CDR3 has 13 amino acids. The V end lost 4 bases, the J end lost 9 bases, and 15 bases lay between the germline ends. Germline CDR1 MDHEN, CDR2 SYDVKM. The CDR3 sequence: CASSWVGGTPQYF. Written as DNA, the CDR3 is TGTGCCAGCAGTTGGGTTGGGGGGACTCCCCAGTACTTC.

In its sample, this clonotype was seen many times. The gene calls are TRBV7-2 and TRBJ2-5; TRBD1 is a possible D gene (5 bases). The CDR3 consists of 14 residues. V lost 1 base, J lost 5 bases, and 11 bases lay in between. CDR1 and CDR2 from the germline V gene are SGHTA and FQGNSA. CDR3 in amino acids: CASSLDQGSETQYF. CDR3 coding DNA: TGTGCCAGCAGCTTAGACCAGGGCTCTGAGACCCAGTACTTC.

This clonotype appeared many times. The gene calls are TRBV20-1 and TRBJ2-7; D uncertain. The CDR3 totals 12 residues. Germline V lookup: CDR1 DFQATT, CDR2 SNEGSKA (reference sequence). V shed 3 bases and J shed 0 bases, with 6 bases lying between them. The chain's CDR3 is CSASRGSYEQYF. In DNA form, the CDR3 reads TGCAGTGCTAGTCGTGGCTCCTACGAGCAGTACTTC.

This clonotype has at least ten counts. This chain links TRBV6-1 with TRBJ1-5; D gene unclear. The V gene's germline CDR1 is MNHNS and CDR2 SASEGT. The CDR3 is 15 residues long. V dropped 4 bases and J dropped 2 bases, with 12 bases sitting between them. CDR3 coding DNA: TGTGCCAGCAGTGGGATAAAAGTAGGCAATCAGCCCCAGCATTTT. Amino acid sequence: CASSGIKVGNQPQHF.

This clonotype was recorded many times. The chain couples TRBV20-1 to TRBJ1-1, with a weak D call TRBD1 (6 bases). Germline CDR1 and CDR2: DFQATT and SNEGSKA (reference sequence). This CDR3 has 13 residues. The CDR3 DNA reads TGCAGCCCAACTCAGGGGATGAACACTGAAGCTTTCTTT. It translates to CSPTQGMNTEAFF.

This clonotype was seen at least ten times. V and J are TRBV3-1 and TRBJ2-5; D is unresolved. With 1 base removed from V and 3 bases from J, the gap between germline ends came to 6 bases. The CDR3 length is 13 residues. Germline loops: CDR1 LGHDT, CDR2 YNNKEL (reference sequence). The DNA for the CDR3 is TGTGCCAGCAGCCAAGGACGGAAAGAGACCCAGTACTTC. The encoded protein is CASSQGRKETQYF.

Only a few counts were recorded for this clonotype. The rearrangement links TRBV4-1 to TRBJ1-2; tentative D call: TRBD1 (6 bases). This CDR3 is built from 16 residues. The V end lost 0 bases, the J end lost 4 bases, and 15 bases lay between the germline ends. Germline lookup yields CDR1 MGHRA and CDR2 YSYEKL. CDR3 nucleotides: TGCGCCAGCAGCCAAGAGGAAGGGGGGGGAGTCTATGGCTACACCTTC. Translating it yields CASSQEEGGGVYGYTF.

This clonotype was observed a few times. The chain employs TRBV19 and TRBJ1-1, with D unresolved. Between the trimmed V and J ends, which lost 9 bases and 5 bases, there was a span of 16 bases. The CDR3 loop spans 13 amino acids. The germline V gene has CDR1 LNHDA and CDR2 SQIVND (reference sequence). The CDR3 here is CASTPSGVTEAFF. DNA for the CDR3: TGTGCCAGCACACCTTCTGGGGTAACTGAAGCTTTCTTT.

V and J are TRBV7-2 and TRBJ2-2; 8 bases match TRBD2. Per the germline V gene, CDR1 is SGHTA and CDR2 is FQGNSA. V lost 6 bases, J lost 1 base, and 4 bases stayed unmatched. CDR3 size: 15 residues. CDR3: CASSPSGLNTGELFF. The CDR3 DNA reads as TGTGCCAGCAGTCCTAGCGGGTTGAACACCGGGGAGCTGTTTTTT.

CDR3 coding DNA: TGTGCCAGCAGCCCGGGGCCGGCTAGCGGGAGTGTAGATCGGCAGTACTTC. Translating it yields CASSPGPASGSVDRQYF. The V call is TRBV4-2, the J call TRBJ2-7; the match to TRBD2 covers 10 bases. V lost 4 bases to trimming and J lost 9 bases; unmatched junction nucleotides: 18. This CDR3 has 17 amino acids. CDR1 and CDR2 (germline): LGHNA, YNFKEQ.

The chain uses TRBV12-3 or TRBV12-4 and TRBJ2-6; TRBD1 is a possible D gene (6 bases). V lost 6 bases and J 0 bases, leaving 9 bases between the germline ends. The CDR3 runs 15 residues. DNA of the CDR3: TGTGCCAGCAGACAGGGTGTCTCTGGGGCCAACGTCCTGACTTTC. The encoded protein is CASRQGVSGANVLTF.

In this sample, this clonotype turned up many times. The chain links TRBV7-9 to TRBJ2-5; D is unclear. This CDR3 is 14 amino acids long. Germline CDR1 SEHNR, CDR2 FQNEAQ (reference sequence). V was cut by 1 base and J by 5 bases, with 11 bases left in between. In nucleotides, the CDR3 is TGTGCCAGCAGCTTAGTCCCCGCCGGGGAGACCCAGTACTTC. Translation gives CASSLVPAGETQYF. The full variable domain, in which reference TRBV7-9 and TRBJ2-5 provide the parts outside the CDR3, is DTGVSQNPRHKITKRGQNVTFRCDPISEHNRLYWYRQTLGQGPEFLTYFQNEAQLEKSRLLSDRFSAERPKGSFSTLEIQRTEQGDSAMYLCASSLVPAGETQYFGPGTRLLVL.